The rows below give T cell receptor beta chains drawn from one sample of a study of OX40 agonist ivuxolimab in advanced cancers. The data were produced by immunoSEQ multiplex PCR, yet TCRdb's version contains in-frame clones alone and is incomplete. The sample includes about 35,000 clones, over 60% seen only once; the top ten take around 21%. Source: CD4+ or CD8+ T cells sorted from blood, taken in a trial of the OX40 agonist ivuxolimab. Source of these receptors: an adult with an advanced solid tumor such as melanoma, head and neck, liver or kidney cancer. The CDR3 runs from the conserved cysteine through the conserved F or W. D genes are given only for firm matches. Clone size appears in some rows only: once, few, many, or a class for an expanded clone.

clone size,V gene,J gene,D gene,CDR3 DNA,CDR3 protein
-,TRBV29-1,TRBJ2-2,-,TGCAGCGTTACGGACTCGAGGGGTTGGACCGGGGAGCTGTTTTTT,CSVTDSRGWTGELFF
-,TRBV28,TRBJ2-2,-,TGTGCCAGCAGTTTAAGGGGGTACACCGGGGAGCTGTTTTTT,CASSLRGYTGELFF
-,TRBV2,TRBJ1-4,-,TGTGCCAGCAGAATCCGTTGGACAGTAAATGAAAAACTGTTTTTT,CASRIRWTVNEKLFF
-,TRBV19,TRBJ1-2,-,TGTGCCAGTAGTATAGTCGGGCAGGTTGGCTACACCTTC,CASSIVGQVGYTF
-,TRBV27,TRBJ2-3,-,TGTGCCAGCAGTTTATTCGTGGGGACGGATACGCAGTATTTT,CASSLFVGTDTQYF
-,TRBV5-1,TRBJ1-2,TRBD1,TGCGCCAGCAGCGTGGACAGGATCTATGGCTACACCTTC,CASSVDRIYGYTF
-,TRBV29-1,TRBJ2-1,-,TGCAGCGTTGGTTCCCCGGGGTCCAACAATGAGCAGTTCTTC,CSVGSPGSNNEQFF
-,TRBV6-5,TRBJ2-3,-,TGTGCCAGCAGCAGGTCCCGAATCACAGATACGCAGTATTTT,CASSRSRITDTQYF
-,TRBV6-6,TRBJ2-7,TRBD2,TGTGCCAGCAGTTACGGGACTAGCGGGGAGTCCTACGAGCAGTACTTC,CASSYGTSGESYEQYF
-,TRBV6-5,TRBJ2-3,-,TGTGCCAGCAGTTATAACGGGCTCCTTTTCCTCGATACGCAGTATTTT,CASSYNGLLFLDTQYF
-,TRBV10-3,TRBJ2-5,TRBD1,TGTGCCTCCCAGTATGACAGGGTCCCTGAGACCCAGTACTTC,CASQYDRVPETQYF
many,TRBV21-1,TRBJ1-5,-,TGTGCCAGCAGCAAAGCGCTTTTGGCAGGGGATAGCAATCAGCCCCAGCATTTT,CASSKALLAGDSNQPQHF